This T cell receptor beta chain was captured in a study of control samples from healthy donors and cancer patients. This clone showed up just a few times. Generated by immunoSEQ multiplex PCR, the TCRdb table keeps only in-frame clones and is missing some. The sample holds tens of thousands of clones, 70% to 90% seen once. Germline V gene data show CDR1 as MNHNY and CDR2 as SVGAGI (reference sequence). V dropped 3 bases and J dropped 1; count of bases not matched to a gene: 2. The CDR3 has 16 residues. Sequencing input: blood. The chain joins TRBV6-6 to TRBJ1-3; 11 positions match TRBD1. The clonotype was recovered from a man aged 35 to 55 in good health. In nucleotides, the CDR3 is TGTGCCAGCAGTTATGGACAGGGGGCTTCTGGAAACACCATATATTTT. It is translated as CASSYGQGASGNTIYF.